This T cell receptor (beta chain) was obtained from a study of vaccination and CD4 T cells after COVID-19. Study-level background: Convalescent study patients returned SARS-CoV-2 positive nasal swab PCR results, with under ten mild cases and one severe. Diagnosis preceded the drawing of post-COVID samples by a median 101 days (range 35 to 161).

Specified treatment: approximately 9-day PBMC culture with coronavirus spike peptide pools or control peptides (ViraFEST assay). Before TCRs were sequenced, ViraFEST expanded antigen-specific T cells with peptide pools. Notes on this clonotype: No antigen is known for it.

V dropped 6 bases and J dropped 4; count of bases not matched to a gene: 6. The germline V gene encodes CDR1 MNHEY and CDR2 SVGEGT. This CDR3 spans 15 amino acids. With the Oncomine TCR Beta short-read assay, DNA from cultured CD4+ T cells was sequenced. Genomic DNA was isolated from cultured CD4+ T cells. One entry per CDR3 protein, called by TCRdb with MiXCR from the PCR reads. This sample has some 10,000 distinct CDR3 sequences; about 41% occur once, and the top ten carry about 20%. The chain combines TRBV6-2 or TRBV6-3 with TRBJ2-7, with TRBD2 identical over 13 bases. The sequence derives from a human donor with COVID-19. This material consisted of cultured CD4+ T cells from blood, taken after SARS-CoV-2 vaccination. CDR3 sequence reads: CASRYTSGGVYEQYF. As DNA, the CDR3 is TGTGCCAGCAGATATACTAGCGGGGGGGTTTACGAGCAGTACTTC.